The text below deals with one TCR beta chain. These data belong to a study of control samples from healthy donors and cancer patients. The repertoire was sequenced with immunoSEQ multiplex PCR; TCRdb's copy has only in-frame clones and lacks some. The data hold about 73,000 clones, with about 93% observed a single time. CDR1 SGHTS and CDR2 YDEGEE come from the germline V gene. The CDR3 runs 14 residues. The V gene lost 0 bases and the J gene lost 6 bases, with 10 bases spanning the gap. This clonotype originated in a woman in her 40s in good health. The sample was blood. This rearrangement joins TRBV5-8 to TRBJ1-5; D not certain. The CDR3 nucleotides are TGTGCCAGCAGCTTGGGGCATGAGTTTCAGCCCCAGCATTTT. Protein product: CASSLGHEFQPQHF.